This T cell receptor beta chain is from a study of beta chain features in type 1 diabetes. The whole isolated RNA underwent reverse transcription, so sequencing captured expressed TCRB transcripts. The data were produced by immunoSEQ multiplex PCR, yet TCRdb's version contains in-frame clones alone and is incomplete. The sample has around 97,000 clones; around 30% are singletons. Germline V gene sequence: CDR1 MNHNY, CDR2 SVGAGI (reference sequence). The CDR3 covers 12 residues. J gave up 14 bases and V 5 bases, and 5 bases lay outside the gene matches. This clone was seen a handful of times. The antigen remains undetermined. Whole-study results and caveats: Type 1 diabetes patients had TCRB CDR3s that were shorter (moderately but significantly so) in all four CD4+ subsets.

The sample taken for sequencing was central memory CD4+ T cells from blood. The V gene is TRBV6-6, the J gene TRBJ2-1; 11 bases are a match to TRBD2. The sequence was obtained from a woman younger than 30 with type 1 diabetes. CDR3 nucleotides: TGTGCCAGCAGTACACTAGCGGGAGTGAAGTTCTTC. It encodes CASSTLAGVKFF.